The clone carrying this T cell receptor beta chain was seen repeatedly, ten times or more. What it binds is unknown. This record comes from a study of T cell repertoires in cytomegalovirus infection. Across the whole study: Public signatures in TCR beta pointed to CMV infection and matching HLA type. Study findings and constraints: CMV carriers having the relevant HLA were flagged by cumulative public TCR beta family frequency. HLA-C-restricted CMV-specific TCR beta clonotypes were dominant in the ex vivo response.

TCRdb ran MiXCR on the reads and lists one entry per CDR3 protein. The sample lists approximately 500,000 distinct CDR3 sequences, approximately 10% occurring once. Per germline, CDR1 SNHLY and CDR2 FYNNEI. With V trimmed by 7 bases and J by 4 bases, 18 bases remained unmatched. This CDR3 has 17 residues. Sequencing was carried out using PBMCs. This chain links TRBV2 with TRBJ2-7; 8 bases fit TRBD2. This TCR came from a human donor in good health (CMV status not recorded). Some clones in this sample may be carry-over from other donors' samples. CDR3 coding DNA: TGTGCCAGCACCGAAATGGGTCCGGGACTAGGGTTTTACGAGCAGTACTTC. Translating gives CASTEMGPGLGFYEQYF.